This T cell receptor beta chain was identified during a study of blood T cell repertoires in COVID-19. Authors' analysis steps: Reference gene primer amplification gave nucleated cell count estimates. The repertoire was sequenced with immunoSEQ multiplex PCR; TCRdb's copy has only in-frame clones and lacks some. The DNA gave D and trimming, while V, J and clone size come from that table. The repertoire holds about 110,000 clones, with 55% to 75% as singletons. Looked up from germline, CDR1 is SNHLY and CDR2 is FYNNEI. Trimming removed 9 bases from V and 6 bases from J, with 14 bases in between. The CDR3 contains 12 residues.

This clonotype was obtained from a human donor with acute or convalescent COVID-19. The donor label of this sample is uncertain. This rearrangement joins TRBV2 to TRBJ1-2, with a tentative D call TRBD1 (6 bases). Sequenced: peripheral blood. The CDR3 sequence: CASNDRWDGYTF. The CDR3 nucleotides read TGTGCCAGTAATGACAGGTGGGATGGCTACACCTTC.